The 9 T cell receptor beta chains below were found in one sample sequenced in a study of T-cell memory formation after mild COVID-19. In TCRdb, the 5' RACE reads were re-called with MiXCR into one record per CDR3 protein. Altogether fewer than 550,000 distinct CDR3 sequences are present, about 19% being singletons, with the ten largest covering roughly 8.4%. Sequencing used PBMCs or a T cell subset sorted from them (not recorded which). The source is an adult woman who had mild COVID-19 (a few samples of this study predate the infection). Cell type and time point are not known.

This chain joins TRBV11-1 and TRBJ2-2, with TRBD1 matching over 7 bases. The CDR3 totals 16 residues. Trimming removed 4 bases from V and 1 base from J; junction bases left unmatched: 6. Germline loops: CDR1 SGHAT, CDR2 FQDESV (reference sequence). The CDR3 spells CASSSTDRVNTGELFF. CDR3 DNA: TGTGCCAGCAGCTCAACAGACAGGGTGAACACCGGGGAGCTGTTTTTT.

This clonotype appeared a few times. V usage is TRBV29-1 and J usage is TRBJ2-5, with a tentative D call TRBD2 (6 bases). Germline lookup yields CDR1 SQVTM and CDR2 ANQGSEA. The CDR3 is made up of 13 amino acids. V gave up 3 bases and J gave up 7 bases, with 15 bases separating them. The CDR3 bases are TGCAGCGTTGAGAAGGGACTGTTAGGGACCCAGTACTTC. It is translated as CSVEKGLLGTQYF.

This clonotype was seen a handful of times. V gene TRBV5-1 combines with J gene TRBJ2-3; TRBD2 matches 9 bases. The V segment lost 0 bases and the J segment 2 bases; nucleotides outside the gene matches: 7. This CDR3 contains 17 residues. The V gene's germline CDR1 is SGHRS and CDR2 YFSETQ. The CDR3: CASSLGASGVSTDTQYF. In nucleotides, the CDR3 is TGCGCCAGCAGCTTGGGGGCTAGCGGGGTGTCCACAGATACGCAGTATTTT.

This clonotype was detected ten times or more. The chain has TRBV7-9 and TRBJ1-1; D gene unclear. This CDR3 comprises 12 residues. The V end was cut by 4 bases, the J end by 4 bases, with 7 bases between. Germline V gene sequence: CDR1 SEHNR, CDR2 FQNEAQ (reference sequence). CDR3 sequence (DNA): TGTGCCAGCAGCTGGGGAAGCACTGAAGCTTTCTTT. Translated: CASSWGSTEAFF. Filled out from reference TRBV7-9 and TRBJ1-1, the complete variable domain reads DTGVSQNPRHKITKRGQNVTFRCDPISEHNRLYWYRQTLGQGPEFLTYFQNEAQLEKSRLLSDRFSAERPKGSFSTLEIQRTEQGDSAMYLCASSWGSTEAFFGQGTRLTVV.

This clonotype came up a few times. J is TRBJ2-1 and V is TRBV5-1, with D unresolved. V gave up 0 bases and J gave up 9 bases, with 13 bases separating them. CDR1 and CDR2 (germline): SGHRS, YFSETQ. The CDR3 is made up of 14 amino acids. CDR3 in amino acids: CASSLGYAGGEQFF. The CDR3 DNA sequence: TGCGCCAGCAGCTTGGGCTACGCCGGTGGTGAGCAGTTCTTC.

This clonotype has ten or more counts. The chain combines TRBV5-1 with TRBJ2-1; D perhaps matches TRBD2 (6 bases). CDR3 size: 14 residues. Germline values: CDR1 SGHRS, CDR2 YFSETQ. V lost 0 bases and J lost 6, with 10 bases in between. For the CDR3, the DNA is TGCGCCAGCAGCTTGGGGAGGGGACTCAATGAGCAGTTCTTC. Translating gives CASSLGRGLNEQFF.

The chain carries TRBV2 and TRBJ1-3; 8 nucleotides align to TRBD1. The CDR3 has 15 amino acids. The ends lost 5 bases at V and 0 bases at J; junction bases unmatched: 3. Germline V CDR1 and CDR2: SNHLY, FYNNEI. The CDR3 is CASSTGGVSGNTIYF. As DNA, the CDR3 is TGTGCCAGCAGTACAGGGGGGGTCTCTGGAAACACCATATATTTT. The complete variable domain, with remaining parts taken from reference TRBV2 and TRBJ1-3, reads EPEVTQTPSHQVTQMGQEVILRCVPISNHLYFYWYRQILGQKVEFLVSFYNNEISEKSEIFDDQFSVERPDGSNFTLKIRSTKLEDSAMYFCASSTGGVSGNTIYFGEGSWLTVV.

The chain links TRBV27 to TRBJ2-1, with D unclear. The germline gives CDR1 MNHEY, CDR2 SMNVEV (reference sequence). This CDR3 has 12 amino acids. Trimming removed 7 bases at V and 10 bases at J, with 14 bases between. CDR3: CASTNYQQEQFF. CDR3 DNA sequence: TGTGCCAGCACCAATTATCAGCAAGAGCAGTTCTTC.

The genes are TRBV7-2 and TRBJ2-2; 8 nucleotides agree with TRBD2. The CDR3 extends over 16 amino acids. The V and J ends lost 3 bases and 1 base, in that order; junction bases with no gene match: 4. Looked up from germline, CDR1 is SGHTA and CDR2 is FQGNSA. The chain's CDR3 is CASSFAGGLNTGELFF. The DNA for the CDR3 is TGTGCCAGCAGCTTCGCGGGGGGCTTGAACACCGGGGAGCTGTTTTTT.